This TCR beta chain is drawn from a study of long-term antiretroviral therapy in people with HIV. This CDR3 comprises 17 residues. Between the trimmed V and J ends, which lost 4 bases and 2 bases, there was a span of 19 bases. Germline-derived CDR1 and CDR2 are LNHDA and SQIVND (reference sequence). This clone turned up a few times. Assay version v3.0 of immunoSEQ was used, and it was run at survey level. Produced via immunoSEQ multiplex PCR; TCRdb's table is partial and in-frame only. Of 2,500 to 3,000 clones listed, more than 65% were seen once; the top ten hold about 8.6%. The receptor was derived from a woman between 40 and 50 years old with HIV. Sequencing used unsorted PBMCs, obtained 0.4 years before starting antiretroviral therapy. This chain connects TRBV19 to TRBJ2-3, with TRBD1 as a possible D gene (6 bases). The DNA of the CDR3 is TGTGCCAGTAGTAACACACCGGGACACCAAGTCACAGATACGCAGTATTTT. Protein product: CASSNTPGHQVTDTQYF.